The entry that follows covers one T cell receptor (beta chain) sequence. This specimen belongs to a study of CD8+CD57+ T cells in acquired aplastic anemia. V was clipped by 5 bases and J by 0 bases, with 11 bases between them. Germline V gives CDR1 LNHNV, CDR2 YYDKDF (reference sequence). The CDR3 length is 16 residues. By flow cytometry, patients selected for sequencing had shown an expansion of CD8+CD57+ cells. Each patient carried a diagnosis of severe acquired aplastic anemia. Genomic DNA was employed as the template in profiling TCR beta VDJ and CDR3. TCRdb processed the reads anew with MiXCR; each CDR3 protein has one entry. The repertoire consists of around 150,000 distinct CDR3 sequences, with 40% to 50% occurring once and the leading ten covering about 2.8%.

Sequenced material: sorted CD4+, CD8+, or CD8+CD57+ T cells (not recorded which) from PBMCs. V gene TRBV15 combines with J gene TRBJ2-6; no definite D call. This TCR came from a human donor with aplastic anemia. CDR3 DNA sequence: TGTGCCACCAGCCCCCGGACCGACTCTGGGGCCAACGTCCTGACTTTC. This translates into CATSPRTDSGANVLTF.